This T cell receptor beta chain came from a study of T cell changes during pregnancy in multiple sclerosis. Germline-derived CDR1 and CDR2 are LNHDA and SQIVND (reference sequence). The ends were cut back, 3 bases at V and 4 bases at J, with 13 bases in the middle. There are 14 residues in the CDR3. The data were produced by immunoSEQ multiplex PCR, yet TCRdb's version contains in-frame clones alone and is incomplete. This table holds some 80,000 clones, about 94% found once. J is TRBJ2-7 and V is TRBV19; D is perhaps TRBD1 (5 bases). This sequence was found in a female donor with multiple sclerosis, enrolled in a pregnancy study. Sample: peripheral blood, taken in the third trimester of pregnancy. CDR3: CASSIGRAGYEQYF. CDR3 nucleotides: TGTGCCAGTAGTATCGGCAGGGCCGGGTACGAGCAGTACTTC. Filled out from reference TRBV19 and TRBJ2-7, the complete variable domain reads DGGITQSPKYLFRKEGQNVTLSCEQNLNHDAMYWYRQDPGQGLRLIYYSQIVNDFQKGDIAEGYSVSREKKESFPLTVTSAQKNPTAFYLCASSIGRAGYEQYFGPGTRLTVT.